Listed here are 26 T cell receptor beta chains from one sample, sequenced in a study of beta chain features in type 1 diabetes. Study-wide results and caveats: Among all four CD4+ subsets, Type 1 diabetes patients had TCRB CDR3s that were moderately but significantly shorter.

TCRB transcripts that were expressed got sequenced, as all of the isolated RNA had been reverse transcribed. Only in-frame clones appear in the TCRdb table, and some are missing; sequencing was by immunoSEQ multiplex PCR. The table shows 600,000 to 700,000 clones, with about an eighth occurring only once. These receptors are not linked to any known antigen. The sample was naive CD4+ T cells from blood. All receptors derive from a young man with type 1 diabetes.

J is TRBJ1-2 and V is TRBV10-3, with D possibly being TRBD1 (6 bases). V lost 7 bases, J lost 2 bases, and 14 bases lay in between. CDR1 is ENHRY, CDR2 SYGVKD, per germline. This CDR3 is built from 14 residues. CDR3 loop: CAITLDSRNYGYTF. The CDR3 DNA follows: TGTGCCATCACCCTGGACAGCCGGAACTATGGCTACACCTTC.

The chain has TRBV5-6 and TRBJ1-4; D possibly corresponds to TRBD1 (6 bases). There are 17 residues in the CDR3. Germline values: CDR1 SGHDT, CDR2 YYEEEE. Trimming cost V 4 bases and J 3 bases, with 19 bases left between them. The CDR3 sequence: CASSGAPRGSANEKLFF. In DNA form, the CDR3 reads TGTGCCAGCAGCGGAGCTCCCAGGGGCTCCGCTAATGAAAAACTGTTTTTT. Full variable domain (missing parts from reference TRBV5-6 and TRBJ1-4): DAGVTQSPTHLIKTRGQQVTLRCSPKSGHDTVSWYQQALGQGPQFIFQYYEEEERQRGNFPDRFSGHQFPNYSSELNVNALLLGDSALYLCASSGAPRGSANEKLFFGSGTQLSVL.

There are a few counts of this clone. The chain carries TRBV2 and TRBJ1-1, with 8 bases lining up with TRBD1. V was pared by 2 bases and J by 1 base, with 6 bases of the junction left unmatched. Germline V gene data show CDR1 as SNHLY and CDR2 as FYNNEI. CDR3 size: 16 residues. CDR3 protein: CASSEFRGQGNTEAFF. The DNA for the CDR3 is TGTGCCAGCAGTGAATTCAGGGGGCAAGGGAACACTGAAGCTTTCTTT.

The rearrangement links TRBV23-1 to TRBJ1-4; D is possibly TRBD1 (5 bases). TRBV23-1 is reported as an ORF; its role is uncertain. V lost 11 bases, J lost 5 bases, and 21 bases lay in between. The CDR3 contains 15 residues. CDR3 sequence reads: CAFMGRRDLNEKLFF. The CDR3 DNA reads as TGCGCCTTTATGGGCCGCAGGGATTTAAATGAAAAACTGTTTTTT.

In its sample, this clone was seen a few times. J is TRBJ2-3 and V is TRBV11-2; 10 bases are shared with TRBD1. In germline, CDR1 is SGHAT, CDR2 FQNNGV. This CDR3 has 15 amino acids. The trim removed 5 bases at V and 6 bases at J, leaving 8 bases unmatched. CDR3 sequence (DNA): TGTGCCAGCAGCATTGACAGGGGGCAGGCTGATACGCAGTATTTT. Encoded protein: CASSIDRGQADTQYF.

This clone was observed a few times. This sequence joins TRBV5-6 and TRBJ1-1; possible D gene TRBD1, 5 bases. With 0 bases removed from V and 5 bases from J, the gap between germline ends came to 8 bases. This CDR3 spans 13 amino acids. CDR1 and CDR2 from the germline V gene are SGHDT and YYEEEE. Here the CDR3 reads CASSLVRGTEAFF. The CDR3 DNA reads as TGTGCCAGCAGCTTGGTGAGGGGTACTGAAGCTTTCTTT.

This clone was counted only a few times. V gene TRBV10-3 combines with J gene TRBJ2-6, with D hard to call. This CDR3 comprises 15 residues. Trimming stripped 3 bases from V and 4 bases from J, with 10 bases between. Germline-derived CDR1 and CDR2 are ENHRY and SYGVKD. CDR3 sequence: CAISDSDLGANVLTF. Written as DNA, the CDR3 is TGTGCCATCAGTGACTCTGACTTAGGGGCCAACGTCCTGACTTTC.

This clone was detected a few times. This CDR3 is CASSLAPLSSYEQYF. The CDR3 region has the DNA TGTGCCAGCAGCTTAGCGCCCCTAAGCTCCTACGAGCAGTACTTC. V usage is TRBV7-2 and J usage is TRBJ2-7, with D unresolved. The ends were cut back, 0 bases at V and 0 bases at J, with 9 bases in the middle. Germline loops: CDR1 SGHTA, CDR2 FQGNSA. CDR3 length: 15 amino acids. Based on the CDR3 plus reference TRBV7-2 and TRBJ2-7, the full variable domain is GAGVSQSPSNKVTEKGKDVELRCDPISGHTALYWYRQSLGQGLEFLIYFQGNSAPDKSGLPSDRFSAERTGGSVSTLTIQRTQQEDSAVYLCASSLAPLSSYEQYFGPGTRLTVT.

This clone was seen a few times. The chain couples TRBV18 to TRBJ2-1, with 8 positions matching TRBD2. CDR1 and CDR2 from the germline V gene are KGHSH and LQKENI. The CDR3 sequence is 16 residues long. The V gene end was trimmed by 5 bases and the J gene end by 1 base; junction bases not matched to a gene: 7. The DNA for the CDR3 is TGTGCCAGCTCATCAACTAGCGGACTATCCTACAATGAGCAGTTCTTC. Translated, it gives CASSSTSGLSYNEQFF.

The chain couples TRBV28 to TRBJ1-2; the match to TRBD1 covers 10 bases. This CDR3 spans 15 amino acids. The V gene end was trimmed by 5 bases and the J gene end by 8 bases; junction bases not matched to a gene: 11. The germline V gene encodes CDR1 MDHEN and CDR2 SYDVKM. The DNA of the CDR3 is TGTGCCAGCAGTCCCCCCCGGGACAGGGGAATGGGCTACACCTTC. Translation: CASSPPRDRGMGYTF.

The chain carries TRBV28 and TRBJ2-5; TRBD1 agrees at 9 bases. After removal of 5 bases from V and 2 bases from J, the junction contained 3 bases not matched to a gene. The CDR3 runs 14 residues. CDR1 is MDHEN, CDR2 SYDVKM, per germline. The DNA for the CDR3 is TGTGCCAGCAGTAGGGGACAGGGACAAGAGACCCAGTACTTC. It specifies CASSRGQGQETQYF.

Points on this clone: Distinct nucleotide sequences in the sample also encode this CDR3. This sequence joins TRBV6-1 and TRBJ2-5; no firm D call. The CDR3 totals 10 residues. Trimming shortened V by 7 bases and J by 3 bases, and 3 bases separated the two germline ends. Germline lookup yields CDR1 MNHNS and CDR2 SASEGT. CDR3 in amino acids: CASTEETQYF. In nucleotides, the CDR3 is TGTGCCAGCACAGAAGAGACCCAGTACTTC.

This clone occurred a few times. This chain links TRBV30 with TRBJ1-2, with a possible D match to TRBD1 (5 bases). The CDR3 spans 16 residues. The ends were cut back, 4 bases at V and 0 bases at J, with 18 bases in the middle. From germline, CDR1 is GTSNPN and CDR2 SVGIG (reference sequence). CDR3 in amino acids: CAWINNAGGPNYGYTF. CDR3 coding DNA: TGTGCCTGGATTAATAACGCCGGGGGACCTAACTATGGCTACACCTTC.

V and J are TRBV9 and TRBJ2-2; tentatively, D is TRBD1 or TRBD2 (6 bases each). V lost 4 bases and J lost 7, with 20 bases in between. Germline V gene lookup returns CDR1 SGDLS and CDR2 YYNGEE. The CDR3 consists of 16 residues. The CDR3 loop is CASSYGGTFRNGELFF. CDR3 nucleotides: TGTGCCAGCAGCTACGGGGGCACATTTAGGAACGGGGAGCTGTTTTTT.

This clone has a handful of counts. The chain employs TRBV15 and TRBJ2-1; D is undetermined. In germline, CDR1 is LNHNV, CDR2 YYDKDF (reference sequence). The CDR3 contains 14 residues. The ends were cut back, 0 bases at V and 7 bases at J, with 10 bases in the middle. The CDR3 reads CATSRDLADNEQFF. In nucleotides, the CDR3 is TGTGCCACCAGCAGAGATCTTGCAGATAATGAGCAGTTCTTC.

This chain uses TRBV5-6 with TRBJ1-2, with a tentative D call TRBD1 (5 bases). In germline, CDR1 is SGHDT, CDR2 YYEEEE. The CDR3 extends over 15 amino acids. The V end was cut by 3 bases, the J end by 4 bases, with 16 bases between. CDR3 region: CASSSSGRGSYGYTF. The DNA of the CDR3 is TGTGCCAGCAGCTCCTCGGGGCGAGGCTCCTATGGCTACACCTTC.

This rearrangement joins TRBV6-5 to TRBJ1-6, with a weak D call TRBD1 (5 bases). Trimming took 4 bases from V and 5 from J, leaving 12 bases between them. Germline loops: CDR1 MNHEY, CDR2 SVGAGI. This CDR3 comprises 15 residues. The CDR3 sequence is CASSLWEGDNSPLHF. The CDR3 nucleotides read TGTGCCAGCAGTTTATGGGAAGGGGATAATTCACCCCTCCACTTT.

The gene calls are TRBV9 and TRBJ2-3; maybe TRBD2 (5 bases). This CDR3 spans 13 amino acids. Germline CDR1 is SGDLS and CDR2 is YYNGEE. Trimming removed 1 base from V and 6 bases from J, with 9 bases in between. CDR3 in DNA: TGTGCCAGCAGCGTAAGTAGGGAGGATACGCAGTATTTT. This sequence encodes CASSVSREDTQYF.

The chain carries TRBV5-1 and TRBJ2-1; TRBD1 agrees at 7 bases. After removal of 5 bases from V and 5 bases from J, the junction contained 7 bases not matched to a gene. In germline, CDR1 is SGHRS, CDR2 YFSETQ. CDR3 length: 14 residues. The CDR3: CASSPGQDDNEQFF. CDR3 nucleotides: TGCGCCAGCAGTCCCGGACAGGATGACAATGAGCAGTTCTTC.

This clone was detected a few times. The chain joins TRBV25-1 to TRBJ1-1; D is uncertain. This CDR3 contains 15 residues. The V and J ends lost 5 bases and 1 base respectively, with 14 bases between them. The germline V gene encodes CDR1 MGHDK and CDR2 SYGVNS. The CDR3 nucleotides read TGTGCCAGCAGTAGCCCGACGGCAGGGAACACTGAAGCTTTCTTT. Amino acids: CASSSPTAGNTEAFF.

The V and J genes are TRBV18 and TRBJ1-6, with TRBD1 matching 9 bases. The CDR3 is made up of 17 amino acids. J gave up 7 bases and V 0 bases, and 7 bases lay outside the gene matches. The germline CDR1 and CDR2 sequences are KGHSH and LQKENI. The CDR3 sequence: CASSPPGQGLRNSPLHF. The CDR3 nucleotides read TGTGCCAGCTCACCACCTGGACAGGGGTTACGAAATTCACCCCTCCACTTT.

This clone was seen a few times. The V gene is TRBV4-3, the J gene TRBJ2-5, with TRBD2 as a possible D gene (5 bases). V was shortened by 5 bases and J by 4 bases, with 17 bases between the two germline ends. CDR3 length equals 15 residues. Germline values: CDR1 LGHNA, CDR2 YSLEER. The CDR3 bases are TGCGCCAGCAGCGTCGTCGACGGGGTGGGAGAGACCCAGTACTTC. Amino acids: CASSVVDGVGETQYF.

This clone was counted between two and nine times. The CDR3 loop is CASSWGSGADYEQYF. The CDR3 DNA reads as TGCGCCAGCAGCTGGGGTTCGGGGGCGGACTACGAGCAGTACTTC. This rearrangement joins TRBV5-1 to TRBJ2-7; the D call may be TRBD1 or TRBD2 (6 bases each). The V end lost 3 bases, the J end lost 3 bases, and 16 bases lay between the germline ends. CDR3 size: 15 residues. The germline gives CDR1 SGHRS, CDR2 YFSETQ.

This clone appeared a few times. DNA for the CDR3: TGCGCCAGCAGCTTCCCCGGGGCCGGGGGCGCGGGGGAGCAGTACTTC. It specifies CASSFPGAGGAGEQYF. This chain connects TRBV5-1 to TRBJ2-7; the D gene could be TRBD1 or TRBD2 (6 bases each). Germline V gene lookup returns CDR1 SGHRS and CDR2 YFSETQ. The CDR3 has 16 amino acids. Deletions cut 2 bases from V and 7 bases from J, with 22 bases between.

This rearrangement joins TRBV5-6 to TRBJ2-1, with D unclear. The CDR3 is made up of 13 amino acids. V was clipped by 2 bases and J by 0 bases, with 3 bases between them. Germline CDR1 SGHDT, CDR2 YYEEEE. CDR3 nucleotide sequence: TGTGCCAGCAGCTTTGACTCCTACAATGAGCAGTTCTTC. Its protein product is CASSFDSYNEQFF.

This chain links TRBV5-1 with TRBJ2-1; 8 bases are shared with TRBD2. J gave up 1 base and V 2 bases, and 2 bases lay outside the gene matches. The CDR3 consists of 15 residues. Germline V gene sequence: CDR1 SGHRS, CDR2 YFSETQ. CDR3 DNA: TGCGCCAGCAGCTTAGCGGGGGATTCCTACAATGAGCAGTTCTTC. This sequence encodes CASSLAGDSYNEQFF.